This TCR beta chain was sequenced for a study of T cells in Graves' hyperthyroidism and ophthalmopathy. The CDR3 length is 15 residues. The V end was cut by 0 bases, the J end by 3 bases, with 12 bases between. Germline V gene sequence: CDR1 SGHDN, CDR2 FVKESK. Amplified TCR beta CDR3 regions came from RNA transcripts. RT-PCR in the first round (using the HTBI primer set) targeted the TCR CDR3. A single record per CDR3 protein comes from TCRdb applying MiXCR to the multiplex PCR reads. The sample yields around 300,000 distinct CDR3 sequences, about an eighth seen once. This clonotype was picked up a small number of times. What it recognizes is unknown. Findings of the study overall: Most expanded thyroid clonotypes above 0.001 also appeared in blood.

This sequence was found in a woman between 35 and 50 years old with Graves' ophthalmopathy. What was sequenced was blood. V gene TRBV14 combines with J gene TRBJ2-7, with D uncertain. CDR3 bases: TGTGCCAGCAGCCAAGAGCACAGACGAAACTACGAGCAGTACTTC. This gives the protein CASSQEHRRNYEQYF.